This T cell receptor beta chain comes out of a study of technical replicates of blood from four donors. Only in-frame clones appear in the TCRdb table, and some are missing; sequencing was by immunoSEQ multiplex PCR. The sample has over 30,000 clones; 90% to 95% are singletons. V lost 1 base and J lost 0, with 7 bases in between. CDR3 length: 14 residues. Germline CDR1 and CDR2: LNHDA and SQIVND (reference sequence). This receptor was taken from a human donor in good health. Some clones in this sample may be carry-over from other donors' samples. The chain is built from TRBV19 and TRBJ2-7, with D maybe TRBD2 (5 bases). The material sequenced was PBMCs. CDR3 sequence reads: CASSIAGSSYEQYF. CDR3 sequence (DNA): TGTGCCAGTAGTATAGCGGGGAGCTCCTACGAGCAGTACTTC.